A single sample is the source of the 22 T cell receptor beta chains below, sequenced in a study of human T cells and chemical hapten exposure. Time point described: patch test 2, 6 weeks after DPC sensitization. Treatment indicated: therapeutic diphenylcyclopropenone sensitization with weekly scalp DPC. In TCRdb, the RACE reads were re-called with MiXCR into one record per CDR3 protein. The sample contains 110,000 to 150,000 distinct CDR3 sequences, roughly 10% of which appear only once. Sequencing used whole blood, obtained in connection with sensitization to the hapten diphenylcyclopropenone (DPC). The receptors derive from a woman aged 45-59 years with alopecia areata. Some clones in this sample may be carry-over from other donors' samples.

This clonotype was seen repeatedly, ten times or more. For the CDR3, the DNA is TGTGCCAGTAGTATTGGAGGCCCCGACTCCTACGAGCAGTACTTC. Translated, it gives CASSIGGPDSYEQYF. This sequence joins TRBV19 and TRBJ2-7; D perhaps matches TRBD2 (5 bases). Trimming removed 3 bases at V and 0 bases at J, with 12 bases between. Per germline, CDR1 LNHDA and CDR2 SQIVND (reference sequence). This CDR3 comprises 15 residues.

Concerning this clonotype itself: An end of the junction differs from the germline gene, which may be a read error. The chain employs TRBV19 and TRBJ2-1; 8 nucleotides line up with TRBD1. The CDR3 has 13 amino acids. Germline-derived CDR1 and CDR2 are LNHDA and SQIVND (reference sequence). DNA of the CDR3: TGTGCCGGTAGTACCGACAGGGGCGGCGAGCAGTTCTTC. As protein: CAGSTDRGGEQFF.

This clonotype has only a few counts. The chain is built from TRBV25-1 and TRBJ2-5; D gene uncertain. Germline values: CDR1 MGHDK, CDR2 SYGVNS. The CDR3 loop spans 14 amino acids. Trimming left V 4 bases short and J 2 bases short, with 11 bases between. The chain's CDR3 is CASSGQRAQETQYF. The CDR3 DNA follows: TGTGCCAGCAGTGGGCAACGGGCGCAAGAGACCCAGTACTTC.

This clonotype was observed at least ten times. This chain links TRBV6-2 or TRBV6-3 with TRBJ2-7; D might be TRBD2 (5 bases). V was clipped by 6 bases and J by 5 bases, with 14 bases between them. This CDR3 comprises 13 residues. In germline, CDR1 is MNHEY, CDR2 SVGEGT. In DNA form, the CDR3 reads TGTGCCAGCAGACCCCCGCCCGGGAACGAGCAGTACTTC. Protein product: CASRPPPGNEQYF.

This clonotype was counted a few times. The chain carries TRBV6-5 and TRBJ1-2, with a weak D call TRBD1 (5 bases). V gave up 6 bases and J gave up 6 bases, with 11 bases separating them. This CDR3 contains 12 residues. Germline V gives CDR1 MNHEY, CDR2 SVGAGI. CDR3 nucleotide sequence: TGTGCCAGCAGCCCGGGACCTCATGGCTACACCTTC. Translation: CASSPGPHGYTF.

The chain joins TRBV11-2 to TRBJ1-4; no reliable D call. V shed 2 bases and J shed 6 bases, with 1 base lying between them. The CDR3 runs to 11 residues. Looked up from germline, CDR1 is SGHAT and CDR2 is FQNNGV. Here the CDR3 DNA reads TGTGCCAGCAGCTTACATGAAAAACTGTTTTTT. Translation gives CASSLHEKLFF.

The chain recombines TRBV5-1 with TRBJ2-5; no definite D call. The CDR3 runs to 13 residues. CDR1 is SGHRS and CDR2 is YFSETQ in the germline V gene. V lost 0 bases, J lost 1 base, and 4 bases lay in between. CDR3 sequence: CASSLDPQETQYF. The DNA for the CDR3 is TGCGCCAGCAGCTTGGACCCCCAAGAGACCCAGTACTTC.

This clonotype came up a few times. This sequence joins TRBV5-4 and TRBJ2-7; 13 bases are shared with TRBD2. V dropped 4 bases and J dropped 3; count of bases not matched to a gene: 4. The CDR3 runs to 15 residues. Germline values: CDR1 SGHNT, CDR2 YYREEE (reference sequence). The CDR3 here is CASSQRTSGSYEQYF. CDR3 bases: TGTGCCAGCAGCCAAAGGACTAGCGGGAGCTACGAGCAGTACTTC. Combining the CDR3 with reference TRBV5-4 and TRBJ2-7 gives the whole variable domain ETGVTQSPTHLIKTRGQQVTLRCSSQSGHNTVSWYQQALGQGPQFIFQYYREEENGRGNFPPRFSGLQFPNYSSELNVNALELDDSALYLCASSQRTSGSYEQYFGPGTRLTVT.

The table lists this clonotype with many counts. The chain carries TRBV20-1 and TRBJ1-2, with TRBD1 matching over 7 bases. The V gene end was trimmed by 0 bases and the J gene end by 7 bases; junction bases not matched to a gene: 5. There are 13 residues in the CDR3. Germline lookup yields CDR1 DFQATT and CDR2 SNEGSKA (reference sequence). This CDR3 reads CSARDQNRGGYTF. The CDR3 DNA reads TGCAGTGCTAGAGATCAGAACAGGGGTGGCTACACCTTC.

V usage is TRBV6-1 and J usage is TRBJ1-1; the D is unclear. The CDR3 totals 16 residues. Germline V gene lookup returns CDR1 MNHNS and CDR2 SASEGT. The germline V and J ends were trimmed by 5 bases and 1 base, with 17 bases remaining between them. The CDR3 nucleotides are TGTGCCAGCAGTAAGACCCCCGTGGGCTGGAACACTGAAGCTTTCTTT. Residues: CASSKTPVGWNTEAFF.

This clonotype was seen repeatedly, ten times or more. The chain joins TRBV3-1 to TRBJ2-3; the D call may be TRBD1 or TRBD2 (5 bases each). The CDR3 contains 16 residues. Germline loops: CDR1 LGHDT, CDR2 YNNKEL (reference sequence). The V end lost 4 bases, the J end lost 1 base, and 15 bases lay between the germline ends. The CDR3 sequence: CASSLLFPGRTDTQYF. The CDR3 DNA is TGTGCCAGCAGCCTCCTGTTCCCGGGGCGCACAGATACGCAGTATTTT.

The gene calls are TRBV28 and TRBJ2-3; D could derive from TRBD1 or TRBD2 (5 bases each). The CDR3 has 13 residues. Germline V CDR1 and CDR2: MDHEN, SYDVKM. The V and J ends lost 3 bases and 4 bases respectively, with 8 bases between them. CDR3 protein: CASSLGDADTQYF. The CDR3 DNA reads as TGTGCCAGCAGTTTGGGGGATGCAGATACGCAGTATTTT.

This rearrangement joins TRBV7-8 to TRBJ2-3, with 8 bases aligning to TRBD2. CDR1 and CDR2 (germline): SGHVS, FQNEAQ. This CDR3 has 17 amino acids. V was clipped by 4 bases and J by 4 bases; unmatched bases: 13. Written as DNA, the CDR3 is TGTGCCAGCAGCTCGCCTTACTCGGGAGGGCTCCCAGATACGCAGTATTTT. It encodes CASSSPYSGGLPDTQYF.

This clonotype was counted only a few times. V usage is TRBV6-6 and J usage is TRBJ1-6, with D hard to call. Trimming took 4 bases from V and 10 from J, leaving 17 bases between them. Germline V gene sequence: CDR1 MNHNY, CDR2 SVGAGI (reference sequence). The CDR3 runs 15 residues. The CDR3 DNA reads as TGTGCCAGCAGTTTACCGCGGGATTTGAGATCACCCCTCCACTTT. Translation: CASSLPRDLRSPLHF.

This clonotype was seen at least ten times. V usage is TRBV30 and J usage is TRBJ2-2, with D possibly TRBD1 on 5 matching bases. There are 16 residues in the CDR3. Germline V gene lookup returns CDR1 GTSNPN and CDR2 SVGIG (reference sequence). Trimming pared 0 bases from V and 4 bases from J, leaving 15 bases between. The CDR3 spells CAWSVGALAGTGELFF. In DNA, the CDR3 is TGTGCCTGGAGTGTAGGGGCCCTCGCTGGCACCGGGGAGCTGTTTTTT.

There are many counts of this clonotype. The chain carries TRBV2 and TRBJ2-4; 7 positions match TRBD1. This CDR3 contains 13 residues. With V trimmed by 7 bases and J by 6 bases, 6 bases remained unmatched. Germline-derived CDR1 and CDR2 are SNHLY and FYNNEI. The CDR3, as DNA: TGTGCCAGCAAACGGGACAGCCTAAACATTCAGTACTTC. This encodes CASKRDSLNIQYF. Full variable domain (missing parts from reference TRBV2 and TRBJ2-4): EPEVTQTPSHQVTQMGQEVILRCVPISNHLYFYWYRQILGQKVEFLVSFYNNEISEKSEIFDDQFSVERPDGSNFTLKIRSTKLEDSAMYFCASKRDSLNIQYFGAGTRLSVL.

This clonotype was found a few times. The CDR3 sequence is CASSAVEFYEQYF. CDR3 coding DNA: TGTGCCAGCAGTGCGGTGGAGTTCTACGAGCAGTACTTC. The rearrangement joins TRBV2 to TRBJ2-7; no clear D gene. The CDR3 covers 13 residues. Germline CDR1 and CDR2: SNHLY and FYNNEI. V lost 4 bases, J lost 3 bases, and 10 bases lay in between.

This clonotype was recorded a few times. This rearrangement joins TRBV4-3 to TRBJ2-5; 10 nucleotides line up with TRBD2. In germline, CDR1 is LGHNA, CDR2 YSLEER. The CDR3 contains 16 residues. The ends lost 0 bases at V and 2 bases at J; junction bases unmatched: 3. In DNA, the CDR3 is TGCGCCAGCAGCCAAGATGCACTAGCGGGACAAGAGACCCAGTACTTC. Translated, it gives CASSQDALAGQETQYF.

This clonotype has ten or more counts. The genes are TRBV6-2 or TRBV6-3 and TRBJ2-2; D assignment may be TRBD1 or TRBD2 (5 bases each). The germline gives CDR1 MNHEY, CDR2 SVGEGT. The CDR3 contains 16 residues. V lost 0 bases and J lost 4, with 12 bases in between. The CDR3, as DNA: TGTGCCAGCAGTTACTCGAGGGGTACCCTCACCGGGGAGCTGTTTTTT. It specifies CASSYSRGTLTGELFF.

This clonotype was found a few times. DNA for the CDR3: TGTGCCAGCAGCTTTGCGGCAGATACGCAGTATTTT. This codes for CASSFAADTQYF. The chain has TRBV7-2 and TRBJ2-3, with D hard to call. Germline CDR1 is SGHTA and CDR2 is FQGNSA. The CDR3 length is 12 residues. Trimming shortened V by 3 bases and J by 4 bases, and 5 bases separated the two germline ends.

This clonotype was detected many times. This chain links TRBV24-1 with TRBJ2-3, with 7 bases that match TRBD2. V was clipped by 2 bases and J by 3 bases; unmatched bases: 10. The CDR3 covers 17 residues. Germline V lookup: CDR1 KGHDR, CDR2 SFDVKD. In DNA form, the CDR3 reads TGTGCCACCAGTGATTCGTCACTAGCGTACAGGACAGATACGCAGTATTTT. Its protein product is CATSDSSLAYRTDTQYF.

The V gene is TRBV11-3, the J gene TRBJ2-1, with TRBD2 matching over 14 bases. Per the germline V gene, CDR1 is SGHNT and CDR2 is YENEEA. With V trimmed by 0 bases and J by 7 bases, 5 bases remained unmatched. CDR3 length: 17 amino acids. The CDR3 region has the DNA TGTGCCAGCAGCTTAGAAGGGACTAGCGGGAGTTGGAATGAGCAGTTCTTC. It specifies CASSLEGTSGSWNEQFF.